These T cell receptor beta chains were read from a single sample in a study of blood T cell repertoires in COVID-19. Repertoires were generated with immunoSEQ multiplex PCR, while TCRdb's copy carries only in-frame clones and drops some. The repertoire holds fewer than 350,000 clones, with over 80% as singletons. The sample comprised PBMCs or T cells enriched from blood (not recorded which). The origin of the receptors is a woman under 40 with acute COVID-19. Both conserved end residues are part of each CDR3. The D gene is left open where the match is weak.

CDR3 protein: CASSELNLSGLSTDTQYF
J gene: TRBJ2-3
D gene: -
CDR3 length: 18
V gene: TRBV10-1

CDR3 protein: CASGAGQGITDTQYF
J gene: TRBJ2-3
D gene: TRBD1
CDR3 length: 15
V gene: TRBV12-5

CDR3 protein: CASTTGASGANVLTF
J gene: TRBJ2-6
D gene: TRBD1
CDR3 length: 15
V gene: TRBV28

CDR3 protein: CASSPGQGWGNQPQHF
J gene: TRBJ1-5
D gene: TRBD1
CDR3 length: 16
V gene: TRBV27

CDR3 protein: CASSLKVGTGGGDTQYF
J gene: TRBJ2-3
D gene: TRBD1
CDR3 length: 17
V gene: TRBV18

CDR3 protein: CSESIQGSETQYF
J gene: TRBJ2-5
D gene: -
CDR3 length: 13
V gene: TRBV29-1

CDR3 protein: CASSLRVGYEQYF
J gene: TRBJ2-7
D gene: -
CDR3 length: 13
V gene: TRBV11-3

CDR3 protein: CASSWPGGTYEQYF
J gene: TRBJ2-7
D gene: -
CDR3 length: 14
V gene: TRBV28

CDR3 protein: CASSRQGWTSGPVNTDTQYF
J gene: TRBJ2-3
D gene: TRBD2
CDR3 length: 20
V gene: TRBV5-1

CDR3 protein: CASRRGEKLFF
J gene: TRBJ1-4
D gene: -
CDR3 length: 11
V gene: TRBV19

CDR3 protein: CASSPGTAKVYGYTF
J gene: TRBJ1-2
D gene: TRBD1
CDR3 length: 15
V gene: TRBV27

CDR3 protein: CASSLTQGQNEQFF
J gene: TRBJ2-1
D gene: -
CDR3 length: 14
V gene: TRBV7-3

CDR3 protein: CASSSEMAGYGYTF
J gene: TRBJ1-2
D gene: -
CDR3 length: 14
V gene: TRBV5-6

CDR3 protein: CASSPPAGEGSYEQYF
J gene: TRBJ2-7
D gene: TRBD2
CDR3 length: 16
V gene: TRBV16

CDR3 protein: CASSSRGRAADTQYF
J gene: TRBJ2-3
D gene: TRBD2
CDR3 length: 15
V gene: TRBV28

CDR3 protein: CASSPFTGVRTDTQYF
J gene: TRBJ2-3
D gene: -
CDR3 length: 16
V gene: TRBV18

CDR3 protein: CASSRGGEQYF
J gene: TRBJ2-7
D gene: -
CDR3 length: 11
V gene: TRBV9

CDR3 protein: CASRPSRGGAYGYTF
J gene: TRBJ1-2
D gene: -
CDR3 length: 15
V gene: TRBV28

CDR3 protein: CASQPGQNNSPLHF
J gene: TRBJ1-6
D gene: TRBD1
CDR3 length: 14
V gene: TRBV28

CDR3 protein: CASSESLASSYNEQFF
J gene: TRBJ2-1
D gene: -
CDR3 length: 16
V gene: TRBV10-1

CDR3 protein: CSVEQGQNIQYF
J gene: TRBJ2-4
D gene: -
CDR3 length: 12
V gene: TRBV29-1

CDR3 protein: CASSLFPSGSSYNEQFF
J gene: TRBJ2-1
D gene: TRBD2
CDR3 length: 17
V gene: TRBV27

CDR3 protein: CASGLDRGVKMGEQYF
J gene: TRBJ2-7
D gene: TRBD1
CDR3 length: 16
V gene: TRBV27

CDR3 protein: CASSQSLGQNTEAFF
J gene: TRBJ1-1
D gene: -
CDR3 length: 15
V gene: TRBV6-5

CDR3 protein: CASSLQGAGVNTEAFF
J gene: TRBJ1-1
D gene: TRBD1
CDR3 length: 16
V gene: TRBV28

CDR3 protein: CASRLGRAGGGELFF
J gene: TRBJ2-2
D gene: -
CDR3 length: 15
V gene: TRBV5-6

CDR3 protein: CASSHKAALVQNTEAFF
J gene: TRBJ1-1
D gene: -
CDR3 length: 17
V gene: TRBV27

CDR3 protein: CASSLRLEPQHF
J gene: TRBJ1-5
D gene: -
CDR3 length: 12
V gene: TRBV28

CDR3 protein: CASSEYGIAGVKNEQFF
J gene: TRBJ2-1
D gene: TRBD2
CDR3 length: 17
V gene: TRBV10-1

CDR3 protein: CASTSGTGNSPLHF
J gene: TRBJ1-6
D gene: TRBD1
CDR3 length: 14
V gene: TRBV19

CDR3 protein: CASSQDRTGGYNNEQFF
J gene: TRBJ2-1
D gene: TRBD1
CDR3 length: 17
V gene: TRBV4-3

CDR3 protein: CASTLAGGAYNEQFF
J gene: TRBJ2-1
D gene: TRBD2
CDR3 length: 15
V gene: TRBV2

CDR3 protein: CASSPMSRTSGRGTGELFF
J gene: TRBJ2-2
D gene: TRBD2
CDR3 length: 19
V gene: TRBV5-1

CDR3 protein: CASSFSWSQPQHF
J gene: TRBJ1-5
D gene: -
CDR3 length: 13
V gene: TRBV27

CDR3 protein: CASSLDRTGNTEAFF
J gene: TRBJ1-1
D gene: -
CDR3 length: 15
V gene: TRBV7-9

CDR3 protein: CASSLPTDRGRGTGELFF
J gene: TRBJ2-2
D gene: TRBD1
CDR3 length: 18
V gene: TRBV28

CDR3 protein: CATSDPGQGADTQYF
J gene: TRBJ2-3
D gene: TRBD1
CDR3 length: 15
V gene: TRBV24-1

CDR3 protein: CASPRDRGRLRAKNIQYF
J gene: TRBJ2-4
D gene: -
CDR3 length: 18
V gene: TRBV21-1

CDR3 protein: CASSLALQGEAGELFF
J gene: TRBJ2-2
D gene: -
CDR3 length: 16
V gene: TRBV5-1

CDR3 protein: CASSYRGLEDTEAFF
J gene: TRBJ1-1
D gene: TRBD1
CDR3 length: 15
V gene: TRBV28

CDR3 protein: CASSSTGFGEQYF
J gene: TRBJ2-7
D gene: -
CDR3 length: 13
V gene: TRBV19

CDR3 protein: CATSRLWGEGSNQPQHF
J gene: TRBJ1-5
D gene: -
CDR3 length: 17
V gene: TRBV15

CDR3 protein: CASSDPQGGDQPQHF
J gene: TRBJ1-5
D gene: -
CDR3 length: 15
V gene: TRBV28

CDR3 protein: CASSLGGADDGYTF
J gene: TRBJ1-2
D gene: -
CDR3 length: 14
V gene: TRBV13

CDR3 protein: CASSPPDRGRRDTQYF
J gene: TRBJ2-3
D gene: TRBD1
CDR3 length: 16
V gene: TRBV18

CDR3 protein: CASSLSPLYEQYF
J gene: TRBJ2-7
D gene: -
CDR3 length: 13
V gene: TRBV27

CDR3 protein: CASSHRDRGGNQPQHF
J gene: TRBJ1-5
D gene: TRBD1
CDR3 length: 16
V gene: TRBV7-8

CDR3 protein: CASSAQGYEKLFF
J gene: TRBJ1-4
D gene: -
CDR3 length: 13
V gene: TRBV19

CDR3 protein: CASSQVPGGYTF
J gene: TRBJ1-2
D gene: -
CDR3 length: 12
V gene: TRBV3-1/TRBV3-2

CDR3 protein: CASSPGDRSHEQYF
J gene: TRBJ2-7
D gene: TRBD1
CDR3 length: 14
V gene: TRBV5-5

CDR3 protein: CASSLVGAGNEQFF
J gene: TRBJ2-1
D gene: -
CDR3 length: 14
V gene: TRBV7-2

CDR3 protein: CASSLPPFYEQYF
J gene: TRBJ2-7
D gene: -
CDR3 length: 13
V gene: TRBV28

CDR3 protein: CASSQELGDTQYF
J gene: TRBJ2-3
D gene: -
CDR3 length: 13
V gene: TRBV3-1/TRBV3-2

CDR3 protein: CASSPRGRITGELFF
J gene: TRBJ2-2
D gene: -
CDR3 length: 15
V gene: TRBV6-2/TRBV6-3